The 8 T cell receptor beta chains below come from one sample, sequenced in a study of T cell responses to AZD1222 COVID-19 vaccine. The method was immunoSEQ multiplex PCR; TCRdb's version includes in-frame clones alone and lacks a portion of them. The repertoire includes about 100,000 clones, about 89% of them detected once, and over 15% sits in the top ten. This specimen consisted of peripheral blood, obtained on day 0 of AZD1222 vaccination. The receptor source for this set is an adult in good health.

This chain uses TRBV5-4 with TRBJ2-3; TRBD1 aligns across 11 bases. The CDR3 contains 15 residues. From germline, CDR1 is SGHNT and CDR2 YYREEE (reference sequence). Trimming cost V 2 bases and J 5 bases; bases outside gene matches: 4. In nucleotides, the CDR3 is TGTGCCAGCAGCTTTCGGACAGGGGGCGAAGATACGCAGTATTTT. It translates to CASSFRTGGEDTQYF. Full variable domain (rest looked up from reference TRBV5-4 and TRBJ2-3): ETGVTQSPTHLIKTRGQQVTLRCSSQSGHNTVSWYQQALGQGPQFIFQYYREEENGRGNFPPRFSGLQFPNYSSELNVNALELDDSALYLCASSFRTGGEDTQYFGPGTRLTVL.

This chain links TRBV7-2 with TRBJ1-1; 11 bases align to TRBD1. Germline V gene data show CDR1 as SGHTA and CDR2 as FQGNSA. This CDR3 region has 16 residues. With 2 bases clipped from V and 5 bases from J, the junction kept 7 bases outside the gene matches. CDR3 in amino acids: CASSLQGQGVGTEAFF. The CDR3 nucleotides are TGTGCCAGCAGCTTACAGGGACAGGGGGTTGGAACTGAAGCTTTCTTT.

This chain joins TRBV29-1 and TRBJ2-3; no firm D call. Trimming removed 4 bases from V and 4 bases from J, with 9 bases in between. Germline values: CDR1 SQVTM, CDR2 ANQGSEA. The CDR3 has 12 amino acids. The CDR3 loop reads CSVVGSADTQYF. CDR3 DNA sequence: TGCAGCGTTGTAGGCAGCGCAGATACGCAGTATTTT.

V and J are TRBV18 and TRBJ2-1; TRBD1 or TRBD2 may be the D gene (6 bases each). The CDR3 runs 15 residues. CDR1 is KGHSH, CDR2 LQKENI, per germline. The V end was cut by 1 base, the J end by 1 base, with 8 bases between. This CDR3 reads CASSPQGGSYNEQFF. The CDR3 nucleotides are TGTGCCAGCTCACCACAGGGGGGATCCTACAATGAGCAGTTCTTC.

This sequence joins TRBV6-5 and TRBJ2-1; TRBD2 matches at 7 bases. V shed 7 bases, J shed 10 bases, and the junction held 10 bases outside the gene matches. This CDR3 comprises 13 residues. Per germline, CDR1 MNHEY and CDR2 SVGAGI. CDR3 nucleotide sequence: TGTGCCAGCAAAATGGGGCGGGAGAACGAGCAGTTCTTC. Translating gives CASKMGRENEQFF.

This sequence joins TRBV19 and TRBJ1-1, with D perhaps TRBD1 (5 bases). The CDR3 runs 12 residues. V was clipped by 11 bases and J by 5 bases, with 15 bases between them. Germline V gene sequence: CDR1 LNHDA, CDR2 SQIVND (reference sequence). The CDR3 region has the DNA TGTGCCGTTAGTGGGGGTTGGACTGAAGCTTTCTTT. Amino acids: CAVSGGWTEAFF. The complete variable domain, with remaining parts taken from reference TRBV19 and TRBJ1-1, reads DGGITQSPKYLFRKEGQNVTLSCEQNLNHDAMYWYRQDPGQGLRLIYYSQIVNDFQKGDIAEGYSVSREKKESFPLTVTSAQKNPTAFYLCAVSGGWTEAFFGQGTRLTVV.

The rearrangement joins TRBV5-1 to TRBJ1-1; D not certain. Germline V gives CDR1 SGHRS, CDR2 YFSETQ. The CDR3 contains 14 residues. V was shortened by 7 bases and J by 3 bases, with 16 bases between the two germline ends. The CDR3 DNA sequence: TGCGCCAGCCTCCTAGGCACTGGGGACACTGAAGCTTTCTTT. Its translation is CASLLGTGDTEAFF.

The rearrangement joins TRBV28 to TRBJ2-5, with 16 nucleotides matching TRBD2. J gave up 4 bases and V 1 base, and 6 bases lay outside the gene matches. The CDR3 has 18 residues. Looked up from germline, CDR1 is MDHEN and CDR2 is SYDVKM. CDR3 in DNA: TGTGCCAGCAGTTTATCCGGGACTAGCGGGAGGGCGGGAGAGACCCAGTACTTC. Amino acids: CASSLSGTSGRAGETQYF.